The rows below give T cell receptor beta chains drawn from one sample of a study of blood T cell repertoires in COVID-19. Generated by immunoSEQ multiplex PCR, the TCRdb table keeps only in-frame clones and is missing some. The sample comprises about 270,000 clones, around 93% of which are singletons, and approximately 2.9% rests with the top ten. The material sequenced was PBMCs or T cells enriched from blood (not recorded which). Every receptor here comes from a man aged 35 to 55 who had been exposed to COVID-19. The CDR3 runs from the conserved cysteine through the conserved F or W. The D gene is left open where the match is weak. Only some rows state a clone size, as once, few, many or a class for expanded clones.

d_call: TRBD1
clone_size: NA
v_call: TRBV27
j_call: TRBJ2-5
cdr3_aa: CASSHRQGGETQYF
cdr3_nt: TGTGCCAGCAGCCATCGACAGGGGGGAGAGACCCAGTACTTC

d_call: NA
clone_size: NA
v_call: TRBV28
j_call: TRBJ2-7
cdr3_aa: CASSLKGVSAGGDEQYF
cdr3_nt: TGTGCCAGCAGTTTAAAGGGAGTGAGTGCCGGAGGGGACGAGCAGTACTTC

d_call: TRBD2
clone_size: NA
v_call: TRBV7-9
j_call: TRBJ2-1
cdr3_aa: CASSLVVWGEGHGNEQFF
cdr3_nt: TGTGCCAGCAGCTTAGTAGTGTGGGGGGAGGGCCATGGGAATGAGCAGTTCTTC

d_call: NA
clone_size: NA
v_call: TRBV2
j_call: TRBJ2-7
cdr3_aa: CASSREYEQYF
cdr3_nt: TGTGCCAGCAGTCGAGAGTACGAGCAGTACTTC

d_call: TRBD1
clone_size: NA
v_call: TRBV5-6
j_call: TRBJ1-4
cdr3_aa: CASSSYPGQFNEKLFF
cdr3_nt: TGTGCCAGCAGCTCATACCCGGGACAGTTTAATGAAAAACTGTTTTTT

d_call: NA
clone_size: NA
v_call: TRBV7-9
j_call: TRBJ2-6
cdr3_aa: CASSANRHVSGANVLTF
cdr3_nt: TGTGCCAGCAGCGCAAACCGACACGTTTCTGGGGCCAACGTCCTGACTTTC

d_call: NA
clone_size: NA
v_call: TRBV6-6
j_call: TRBJ1-5
cdr3_aa: CASSYEQGYQPQHF
cdr3_nt: TGTGCCAGCAGTTACGAACAGGGTTACCAGCCCCAGCATTTT

d_call: NA
clone_size: NA
v_call: TRBV5-6
j_call: TRBJ1-3
cdr3_aa: CASSSPGTSGNTIYF
cdr3_nt: TGTGCCAGCAGCTCTCCCGGGACATCGGGGAACACCATATATTTT

d_call: TRBD1
clone_size: NA
v_call: TRBV11-3
j_call: TRBJ1-4
cdr3_aa: CASSLEFGGQGLILPDEKLFF
cdr3_nt: TGTGCCAGCAGCTTAGAGTTTGGCGGACAGGGTCTAATTCTCCCGGATGAAAAACTGTTTTTT

d_call: NA
clone_size: few
v_call: TRBV12-3/TRBV12-4
j_call: TRBJ2-6
cdr3_aa: CASWSSGANVLTF
cdr3_nt: TGTGCCAGCTGGAGCTCTGGGGCCAACGTCCTGACTTTC

d_call: TRBD1
clone_size: NA
v_call: TRBV24-1
j_call: TRBJ2-7
cdr3_aa: CATTRGPPYEQYF
cdr3_nt: TGTGCCACCACCAGGGGGCCCCCTTACGAGCAGTACTTC

d_call: NA
clone_size: NA
v_call: TRBV10-3
j_call: TRBJ1-2
cdr3_aa: CAAQSSREGYTF
cdr3_nt: TGTGCCGCGCAATCCTCCAGGGAAGGCTACACCTTC

d_call: NA
clone_size: NA
v_call: TRBV12-5
j_call: TRBJ1-6
cdr3_aa: CASGLVFPEQNSPLHF
cdr3_nt: TGTGCTAGTGGTTTGGTATTTCCCGAACAGAATTCACCCCTCCACTTT

d_call: TRBD1
clone_size: NA
v_call: TRBV5-1
j_call: TRBJ2-1
cdr3_aa: CASSLDGDRGNEQFF
cdr3_nt: TGCGCCAGCAGCTTGGACGGGGACAGGGGCAATGAGCAGTTCTTC

d_call: NA
clone_size: NA
v_call: TRBV19
j_call: TRBJ1-2
cdr3_aa: CASSFAWAGNGYTF
cdr3_nt: TGTGCCAGTAGTTTTGCCTGGGCAGGCAATGGCTACACCTTC

d_call: NA
clone_size: NA
v_call: TRBV6-5
j_call: TRBJ2-7
cdr3_aa: CATRRSGSYEQYF
cdr3_nt: TGTGCCACCCGTCGGAGCGGGTCCTACGAGCAGTACTTC

d_call: TRBD1
clone_size: many
v_call: TRBV2
j_call: TRBJ1-1
cdr3_aa: CASSDTGQGATEAFF
cdr3_nt: TGTGCCAGCAGCGATACGGGACAGGGGGCGACTGAAGCTTTCTTT

d_call: NA
clone_size: NA
v_call: TRBV27
j_call: TRBJ1-2
cdr3_aa: CASFSTRAPRERGYTF
cdr3_nt: TGTGCCAGCTTCTCTACCCGGGCCCCGAGGGAGAGGGGCTACACCTTC

d_call: TRBD1
clone_size: NA
v_call: TRBV5-4
j_call: TRBJ2-1
cdr3_aa: CASSTGQGYSYNEQFF
cdr3_nt: TGTGCCAGCAGCACGGGACAGGGATACTCCTACAATGAGCAGTTCTTC

d_call: NA
clone_size: NA
v_call: TRBV30
j_call: TRBJ1-5
cdr3_aa: CAWSSREPRTQPQHF
cdr3_nt: TGTGCCTGGAGTTCGCGGGAGCCCCGGACTCAGCCCCAGCATTTT

d_call: NA
clone_size: NA
v_call: TRBV2
j_call: TRBJ2-7
cdr3_aa: CASSQSGYEQYF
cdr3_nt: TGTGCCAGCAGTCAAAGCGGGTACGAGCAGTACTTC

d_call: TRBD1
clone_size: NA
v_call: TRBV5-1
j_call: TRBJ1-2
cdr3_aa: CASSRPGTGGRGYGYTF
cdr3_nt: TGCGCCAGCAGCCGTCCCGGGACAGGGGGGCGCGGCTATGGCTACACCTTC

d_call: TRBD1
clone_size: NA
v_call: TRBV5-8
j_call: TRBJ1-6
cdr3_aa: CASSQGTGSSPLHF
cdr3_nt: TGTGCCAGCAGCCAAGGGACAGGGAGTTCACCCCTCCACTTT

d_call: NA
clone_size: NA
v_call: TRBV29-1
j_call: TRBJ1-4
cdr3_aa: CSVVTAENEKLFF
cdr3_nt: TGCAGCGTCGTGACAGCAGAGAATGAAAAACTGTTTTTT

d_call: TRBD2
clone_size: once
v_call: TRBV9
j_call: TRBJ2-3
cdr3_aa: CASSVAALAGRTDTQYF
cdr3_nt: TGTGCCAGCAGCGTAGCCGCCTTAGCGGGACGGACAGATACGCAGTATTTT

d_call: TRBD1
clone_size: NA
v_call: TRBV11-2
j_call: TRBJ1-1
cdr3_aa: CASSLANRGREAFF
cdr3_nt: TGTGCCAGCAGCTTAGCAAACAGGGGGCGGGAAGCTTTCTTT

d_call: NA
clone_size: once
v_call: TRBV18
j_call: TRBJ1-2
cdr3_aa: CASSPGRDYGYTF
cdr3_nt: TGTGCCAGCTCACCAGGGCGAGACTATGGCTACACCTTC

d_call: TRBD1
clone_size: NA
v_call: TRBV15
j_call: TRBJ1-5
cdr3_aa: CATSRGQGASLYSNQPQHF
cdr3_nt: TGTGCCACCAGCAGAGGCCAGGGGGCAAGTCTTTATAGCAATCAGCCCCAGCATTTT

d_call: NA
clone_size: NA
v_call: TRBV19
j_call: TRBJ2-1
cdr3_aa: CASSIDIANEQFF
cdr3_nt: TGTGCCAGTAGTATAGACATAGCTAATGAGCAGTTCTTC

d_call: NA
clone_size: NA
v_call: TRBV30
j_call: TRBJ1-3
cdr3_aa: CASRGSGNTIYF
cdr3_nt: TGTGCCTCCAGGGGCTCTGGAAACACCATATATTTT

d_call: TRBD2
clone_size: NA
v_call: TRBV30
j_call: TRBJ2-7
cdr3_aa: CAWGTSGNEQYF
cdr3_nt: TGTGCCTGGGGGACTAGCGGAAACGAGCAGTACTTC

d_call: NA
clone_size: once
v_call: TRBV3-1/TRBV3-2
j_call: TRBJ1-2
cdr3_aa: CASSQDVGAHTF
cdr3_nt: TGTGCCAGCAGCCAAGATGTCGGTGCCCACACCTTC

d_call: NA
clone_size: NA
v_call: TRBV2
j_call: TRBJ2-1
cdr3_aa: CASSSGYSDYNEQFF
cdr3_nt: TGTGCCAGCAGTTCAGGGTACTCGGATTACAATGAGCAGTTCTTC

d_call: NA
clone_size: NA
v_call: TRBV5-6
j_call: TRBJ1-2
cdr3_aa: CASRRPEKSYGYTF
cdr3_nt: TGTGCCAGCAGGAGACCGGAGAAGAGCTATGGCTACACCTTC

d_call: TRBD1
clone_size: NA
v_call: TRBV5-1
j_call: TRBJ1-2
cdr3_aa: CASSPRTGTNYGYTF
cdr3_nt: TGCGCCAGCAGCCCGCGGACAGGAACTAACTATGGCTACACCTTC

d_call: TRBD2
clone_size: once
v_call: TRBV28
j_call: TRBJ2-1
cdr3_aa: CASRGLAGDNEQFF
cdr3_nt: TGTGCCAGCAGGGGACTAGCGGGCGACAATGAGCAGTTCTTC

d_call: NA
clone_size: NA
v_call: TRBV9
j_call: TRBJ1-6
cdr3_aa: CASSPENSGSPLHF
cdr3_nt: TGTGCCAGCAGCCCCGAAAACTCGGGTTCACCCCTCCACTTT

d_call: NA
clone_size: NA
v_call: TRBV7-9
j_call: TRBJ1-1
cdr3_aa: CASSLDSRYTEAFF
cdr3_nt: TGTGCCAGCAGCTTAGATTCCAGATACACTGAAGCTTTCTTT

d_call: TRBD1
clone_size: NA
v_call: TRBV5-4
j_call: TRBJ2-4
cdr3_aa: CASSSGGTAKNIQYF
cdr3_nt: TGTGCCAGCAGCTCAGGGGGCACGGCCAAAAACATTCAGTACTTC

d_call: NA
clone_size: NA
v_call: TRBV30
j_call: TRBJ1-1
cdr3_aa: CAWTDPGPGGAEAFF
cdr3_nt: TGTGCCTGGACCGACCCGGGTCCCGGGGGGGCTGAAGCTTTCTTT

d_call: TRBD1
clone_size: NA
v_call: TRBV28
j_call: TRBJ1-4
cdr3_aa: CASSLPGQANEKLFF
cdr3_nt: TGTGCCAGCAGTCTGCCGGGACAGGCTAATGAAAAACTGTTTTTT

d_call: NA
clone_size: NA
v_call: TRBV29-1
j_call: TRBJ2-2
cdr3_aa: CTGSLNTGELFF
cdr3_nt: TGCACCGGGAGTTTGAACACCGGGGAGCTGTTTTTT

d_call: NA
clone_size: NA
v_call: TRBV6-2/TRBV6-3
j_call: TRBJ2-5
cdr3_aa: CASSPGVQETQYF
cdr3_nt: TGTGCCAGCAGTCCGGGTGTCCAAGAGACCCAGTACTTC

d_call: TRBD1
clone_size: NA
v_call: TRBV10-3
j_call: TRBJ2-2
cdr3_aa: CAIRPGQGITGELFF
cdr3_nt: TGTGCCATCAGACCCGGACAGGGGATCACCGGGGAGCTGTTTTTT

d_call: NA
clone_size: NA
v_call: TRBV2
j_call: TRBJ2-7
cdr3_aa: CASSLERSYEQYF
cdr3_nt: TGTGCCAGCAGTCTGGAGCGCTCCTACGAGCAGTACTTC

d_call: TRBD2
clone_size: NA
v_call: TRBV3-1/TRBV3-2
j_call: TRBJ2-3
cdr3_aa: CASSQLAGVGDTQYF
cdr3_nt: TGTGCCAGCAGCCAGCTAGCGGGAGTAGGAGATACGCAGTATTTT

d_call: NA
clone_size: NA
v_call: TRBV24-1
j_call: TRBJ1-5
cdr3_aa: CATSDHRQANNQPQHF
cdr3_nt: TGTGCCACCAGTGACCATCGACAGGCGAACAATCAGCCCCAGCATTTT

d_call: TRBD2
clone_size: NA
v_call: TRBV9
j_call: TRBJ2-3
cdr3_aa: CASSRGLAAAPTDTQYF
cdr3_nt: TGTGCCAGCAGCCGGGGACTAGCGGCCGCTCCCACAGATACGCAGTATTTT

d_call: TRBD2
clone_size: NA
v_call: TRBV4-1
j_call: TRBJ2-3
cdr3_aa: CASSQDSGLGTSGSPDTQYF
cdr3_nt: TGCGCCAGCAGCCAAGATTCGGGATTAGGGACTAGCGGGAGCCCAGATACGCAGTATTTT

d_call: NA
clone_size: NA
v_call: TRBV7-9
j_call: TRBJ2-3
cdr3_aa: CASSQGDTDTQYF
cdr3_nt: TGTGCCAGCAGCCAAGGGGACACAGATACGCAGTATTTT

d_call: NA
clone_size: NA
v_call: TRBV19
j_call: TRBJ1-1
cdr3_aa: CASSITGFAAAFF
cdr3_nt: TGTGCCAGTAGTATTACAGGGTTCGCTGCGGCTTTCTTT

d_call: NA
clone_size: NA
v_call: TRBV6-2/TRBV6-3
j_call: TRBJ1-1
cdr3_aa: CASSSLQGATEAFF
cdr3_nt: TGTGCCAGCAGTTCACTACAGGGCGCCACTGAAGCTTTCTTT

d_call: TRBD1
clone_size: NA
v_call: TRBV2
j_call: TRBJ1-2
cdr3_aa: CASRRDRGNYGYTF
cdr3_nt: TGTGCCAGCAGACGCGACAGGGGGAACTATGGCTACACCTTC

d_call: TRBD2
clone_size: once
v_call: TRBV12-5
j_call: TRBJ2-7
cdr3_aa: CASGHGLAGNEQYF
cdr3_nt: TGTGCTAGTGGTCATGGACTAGCGGGAAACGAGCAGTACTTC

d_call: TRBD2
clone_size: few
v_call: TRBV19
j_call: TRBJ2-1
cdr3_aa: CASTITSGSYNEQFF
cdr3_nt: TGTGCCAGTACCATTACTAGCGGCTCCTACAATGAGCAGTTCTTC

d_call: NA
clone_size: NA
v_call: TRBV4-1
j_call: TRBJ2-7
cdr3_aa: CASSQALVYEQYF
cdr3_nt: TGCGCCAGCAGCCAAGCACTGGTCTACGAGCAGTACTTC